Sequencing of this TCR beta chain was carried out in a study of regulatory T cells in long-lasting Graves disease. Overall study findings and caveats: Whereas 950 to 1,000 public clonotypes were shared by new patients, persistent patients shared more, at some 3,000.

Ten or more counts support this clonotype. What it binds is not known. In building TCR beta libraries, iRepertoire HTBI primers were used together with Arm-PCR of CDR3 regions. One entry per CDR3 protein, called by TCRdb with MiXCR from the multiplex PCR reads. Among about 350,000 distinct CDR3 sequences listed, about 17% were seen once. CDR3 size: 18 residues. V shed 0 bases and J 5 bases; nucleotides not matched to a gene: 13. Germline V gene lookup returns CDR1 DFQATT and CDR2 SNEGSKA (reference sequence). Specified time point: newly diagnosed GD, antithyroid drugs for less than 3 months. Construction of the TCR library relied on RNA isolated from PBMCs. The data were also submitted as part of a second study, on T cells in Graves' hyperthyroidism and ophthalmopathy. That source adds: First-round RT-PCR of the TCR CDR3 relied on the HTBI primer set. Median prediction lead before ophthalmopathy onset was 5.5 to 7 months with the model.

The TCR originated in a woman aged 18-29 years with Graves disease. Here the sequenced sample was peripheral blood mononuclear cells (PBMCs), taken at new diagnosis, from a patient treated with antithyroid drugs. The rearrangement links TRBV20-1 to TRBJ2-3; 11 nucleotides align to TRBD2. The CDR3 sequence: CSARDFGIAGGRQDTQYF. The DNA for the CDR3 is TGCAGTGCTAGAGATTTTGGGATAGCGGGAGGGCGTCAAGATACGCAGTATTTT.